Below are 10 T cell receptor beta chains sequenced from a single sample in a study of blood T cell repertoires in COVID-19. Method: immunoSEQ multiplex PCR; TCRdb's copy keeps in-frame clones and lacks some. The data contain some 96,000 clones, around four fifths of them seen just once; the ten biggest clones take up about an eighth. The source material was peripheral blood. The receptors were gathered from a human donor in a cohort sampled during active COVID-19.

J is TRBJ2-1 and V is TRBV5-1, with D maybe TRBD2 (6 bases). The length of the CDR3 is 15 residues. V lost 0 bases and J 2 bases, leaving 9 bases between the germline ends. Germline CDR1 is SGHRS and CDR2 is YFSETQ. In DNA form, the CDR3 reads TGCGCCAGCAGCTTGGGAGGCGGGGCCTACAATGAGCAGTTCTTC. Its translation is CASSLGGGAYNEQFF.

This clone was counted once. The chain is built from TRBV6-5 and TRBJ2-2, with D tentatively TRBD1 (6 bases). V was shortened by 6 bases and J by 4 bases, with 15 bases between the two germline ends. This CDR3 has 15 residues. Germline CDR1 reads MNHEY; CDR2 reads SVGAGI. The DNA for the CDR3 is TGTGCCAGCAGATCGGACAGCCTCCCCACCGGGGAGCTGTTTTTT. It specifies CASRSDSLPTGELFF.

CDR3 nucleotides: TGTGCCAGCTCCAACATCTATGGCTACACCTTC. This sequence encodes CASSNIYGYTF. The chain uses TRBV6-5 and TRBJ1-2, with D uncertain. The germline V gene encodes CDR1 MNHEY and CDR2 SVGAGI. The CDR3 runs to 11 residues. V lost 8 bases, J lost 4 bases, and 8 bases lay in between.

The rearrangement links TRBV18 to TRBJ1-6; weak D call: TRBD1 (5 bases). Trimming removed 3 bases from V and 8 bases from J, with 14 bases in between. Germline V lookup: CDR1 KGHSH, CDR2 LQKENI. CDR3 length: 15 residues. CDR3 protein: CASSPGGRGYSPLHF. CDR3 bases: TGTGCCAGCTCACCGGGGGGACGTGGGTATTCACCCCTCCACTTT.

The V call is TRBV6-6, the J call TRBJ1-3, with 10 nucleotides matching TRBD1. This CDR3 comprises 15 residues. Germline CDR1 is MNHNY and CDR2 is SVGAGI (reference sequence). V was clipped by 8 bases and J by 3 bases; unmatched bases: 7. The CDR3 region is CASEWTGGFGNTIYF. In nucleotides, the CDR3 is TGTGCCAGCGAATGGACAGGGGGTTTTGGAAACACCATATATTTT.

DNA of the CDR3: TGTGCCAGCAGTTCCCTACTAGCGGCCTCCTACAATGAGCAGTTCTTC. Its protein is CASSSLLAASYNEQFF. The gene calls are TRBV6-5 and TRBJ2-1; 8 bases align to TRBD2. Unmatched junction bases numbered 5, after V lost 4 bases and J lost 0 bases. Germline V CDR1 and CDR2: MNHEY, SVGAGI. The CDR3 extends over 16 amino acids.

The V call is TRBV9, the J call TRBJ2-1; 12 bases are shared with TRBD2. The V gene end was trimmed by 0 bases and the J gene end by 2 bases; junction bases not matched to a gene: 0. CDR3 length: 16 residues. CDR1 is SGDLS and CDR2 is YYNGEE in the germline V gene. In DNA, the CDR3 is TGTGCCAGCAGCGTAGGGACTAGCGGGGCCTACAATGAGCAGTTCTTC. Translation: CASSVGTSGAYNEQFF. The whole variable domain, remainder taken from reference TRBV9 and TRBJ2-1, is DSGVTQTPKHLITATGQRVTLRCSPRSGDLSVYWYQQSLDQGLQFLIQYYNGEERAKGNILERFSAQQFPDLHSELNLSSLELGDSALYFCASSVGTSGAYNEQFFGPGTRLTVL.

This clone was seen once. The chain couples TRBV24-1 to TRBJ2-7; 8 bases map to TRBD1. With V trimmed by 4 bases and J by 2 bases, 9 bases remained unmatched. Germline assignment: CDR1 KGHDR and CDR2 SFDVKD. The CDR3 is 16 residues long. The CDR3 coding sequence is TGTGCCACCAGTGAAGGACAGGGCGGGTCTCCCTACGAGCAGTACTTC. Amino acid sequence: CATSEGQGGSPYEQYF.

J is TRBJ1-1 and V is TRBV28; the match to TRBD1 covers 10 bases. V dropped 5 bases and J dropped 0; count of bases not matched to a gene: 12. Per the germline V gene, CDR1 is MDHEN and CDR2 is SYDVKM. This CDR3 region has 18 residues. The DNA of the CDR3 is TGTGCCAGCAGTCCAATACGGGACAGGGGACCCATGAACACTGAAGCTTTCTTT. Its translation: CASSPIRDRGPMNTEAFF.

The chain uses TRBV30 and TRBJ2-7; the D gene is possibly TRBD2 (6 bases). CDR1 is GTSNPN and CDR2 is SVGIG in the germline V gene (reference sequence). The CDR3 has 16 amino acids. Trimming removed 3 bases at V and 4 bases at J, with 22 bases between. The CDR3 spells CAWRDYGTSLGYEQYF. The CDR3 bases are TGTGCCTGGAGGGACTATGGGACTTCCCTGGGGTACGAGCAGTACTTC.